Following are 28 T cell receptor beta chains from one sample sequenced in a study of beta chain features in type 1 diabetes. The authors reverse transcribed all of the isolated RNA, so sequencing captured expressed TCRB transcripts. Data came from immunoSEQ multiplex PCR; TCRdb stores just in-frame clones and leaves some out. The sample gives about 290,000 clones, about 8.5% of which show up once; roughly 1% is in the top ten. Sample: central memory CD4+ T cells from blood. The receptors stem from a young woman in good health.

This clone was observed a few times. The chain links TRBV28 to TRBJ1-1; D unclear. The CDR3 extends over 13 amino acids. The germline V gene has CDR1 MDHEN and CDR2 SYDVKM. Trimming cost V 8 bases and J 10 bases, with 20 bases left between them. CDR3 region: CASFAANREVAFF. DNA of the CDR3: TGTGCCAGCTTCGCCGCAAATAGAGAGGTAGCTTTCTTT.

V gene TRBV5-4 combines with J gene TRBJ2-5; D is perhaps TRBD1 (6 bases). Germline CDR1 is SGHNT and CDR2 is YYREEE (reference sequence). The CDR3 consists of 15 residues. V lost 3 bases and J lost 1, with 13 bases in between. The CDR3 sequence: CASSYSGTIQETQYF. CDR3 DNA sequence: TGTGCCAGCAGCTACTCCGGGACAATCCAAGAGACCCAGTACTTC. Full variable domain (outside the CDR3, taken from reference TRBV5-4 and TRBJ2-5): ETGVTQSPTHLIKTRGQQVTLRCSSQSGHNTVSWYQQALGQGPQFIFQYYREEENGRGNFPPRFSGLQFPNYSSELNVNALELDDSALYLCASSYSGTIQETQYFGPGTRLLVL.

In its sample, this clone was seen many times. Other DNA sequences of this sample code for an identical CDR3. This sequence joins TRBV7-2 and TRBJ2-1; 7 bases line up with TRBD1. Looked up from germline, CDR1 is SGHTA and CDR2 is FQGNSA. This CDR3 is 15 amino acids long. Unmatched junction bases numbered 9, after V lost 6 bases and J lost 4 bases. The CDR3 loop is CASSPPGQIYNEQFF. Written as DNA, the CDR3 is TGTGCCAGCAGTCCTCCGGGACAGATATACAATGAGCAGTTCTTC.

CDR3 coding DNA: TGTGCCAGCAGCCCTGACAGGACCTCCTACGAGCAGTACGTC. Amino acids: CASSPDRTSYEQYV. The genes are TRBV6-6 and TRBJ2-7, with TRBD1 as a possible D gene (6 bases). The germline V gene has CDR1 MNHNY and CDR2 SVGAGI (reference sequence). Trimming took 6 bases from V and 0 from J, leaving 12 bases between them. The CDR3 has 14 residues.

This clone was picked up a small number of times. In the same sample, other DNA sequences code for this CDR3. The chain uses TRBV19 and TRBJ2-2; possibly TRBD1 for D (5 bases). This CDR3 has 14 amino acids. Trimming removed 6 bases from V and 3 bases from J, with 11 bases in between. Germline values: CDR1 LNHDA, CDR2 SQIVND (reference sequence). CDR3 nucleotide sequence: TGTGCCAGTAGCCAGGGCGGAGACACCGGGGAGCTGTTTTTT. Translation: CASSQGGDTGELFF.

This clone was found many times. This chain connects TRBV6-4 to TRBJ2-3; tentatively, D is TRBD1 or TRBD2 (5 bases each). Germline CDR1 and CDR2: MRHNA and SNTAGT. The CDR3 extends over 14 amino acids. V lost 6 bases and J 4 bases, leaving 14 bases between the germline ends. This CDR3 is CASSNPGRPDTQYF. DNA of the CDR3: TGTGCCAGCAGCAACCCGGGACGGCCAGATACGCAGTATTTT.

Here the CDR3 reads CASRQTGAWTNEKLFF. CDR3 in DNA: TGCGCCAGCAGACAGACAGGGGCCTGGACTAATGAAAAACTGTTTTTT. The chain couples TRBV4-1 to TRBJ1-4, with 8 bases fitting TRBD1. Trimming cost V 6 bases and J 2 bases; bases outside gene matches: 8. The CDR3 totals 16 residues. From germline, CDR1 is MGHRA and CDR2 YSYEKL.

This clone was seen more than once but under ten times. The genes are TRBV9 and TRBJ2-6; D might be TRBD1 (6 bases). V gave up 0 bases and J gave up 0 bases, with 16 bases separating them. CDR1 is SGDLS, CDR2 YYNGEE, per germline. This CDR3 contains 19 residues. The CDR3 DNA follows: TGTGCCAGCAGCGTAGGATCACTGGACAGCTTCTCTGGGGCCAACGTCCTGACTTTC. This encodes CASSVGSLDSFSGANVLTF.

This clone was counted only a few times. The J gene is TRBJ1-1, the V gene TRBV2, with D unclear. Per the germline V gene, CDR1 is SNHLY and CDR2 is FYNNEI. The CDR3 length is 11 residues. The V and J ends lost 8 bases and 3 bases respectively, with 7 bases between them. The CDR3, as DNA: TGTGCCAGCGGGGTGTACACTGAAGCTTTCTTT. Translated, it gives CASGVYTEAFF.

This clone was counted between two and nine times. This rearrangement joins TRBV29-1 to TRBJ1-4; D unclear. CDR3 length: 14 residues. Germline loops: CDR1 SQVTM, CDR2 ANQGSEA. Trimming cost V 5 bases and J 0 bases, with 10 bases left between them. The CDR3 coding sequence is TGCAGCGTTTCAGCACAGACAACTAATGAAAAACTGTTTTTT. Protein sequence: CSVSAQTTNEKLFF. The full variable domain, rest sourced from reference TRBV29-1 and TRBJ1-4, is SAVISQKPSRDICQRGTSLTIQCQVDSQVTMMFWYRQQPGQSLTLIATANQGSEATYESGFVIDKFPISRPNLTFSTLTVSNMSPEDSSIYLCSVSAQTTNEKLFFGSGTQLSVL.

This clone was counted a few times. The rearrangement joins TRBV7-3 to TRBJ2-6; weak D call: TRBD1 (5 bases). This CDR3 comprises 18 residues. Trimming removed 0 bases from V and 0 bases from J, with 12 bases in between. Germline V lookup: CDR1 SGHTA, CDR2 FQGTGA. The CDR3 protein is CASSLTGQGASGANVLTF. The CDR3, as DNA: TGTGCCAGCAGCTTAACGGGGCAAGGGGCCTCTGGGGCCAACGTCCTGACTTTC.

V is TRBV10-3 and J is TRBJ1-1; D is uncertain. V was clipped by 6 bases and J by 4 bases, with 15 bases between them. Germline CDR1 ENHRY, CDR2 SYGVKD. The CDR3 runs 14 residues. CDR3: CAIRAGSGITEAFF. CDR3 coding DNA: TGTGCCATCAGGGCGGGCAGCGGCATCACTGAAGCTTTCTTT.

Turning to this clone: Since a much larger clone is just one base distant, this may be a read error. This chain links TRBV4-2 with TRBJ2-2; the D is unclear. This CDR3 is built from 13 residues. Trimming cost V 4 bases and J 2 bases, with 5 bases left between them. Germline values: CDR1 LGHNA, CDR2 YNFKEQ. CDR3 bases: TGTGCCAGCAGCCCTCCAAACACCGGGGAGCTGTTTTTT. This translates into CASSPPNTGELFF.

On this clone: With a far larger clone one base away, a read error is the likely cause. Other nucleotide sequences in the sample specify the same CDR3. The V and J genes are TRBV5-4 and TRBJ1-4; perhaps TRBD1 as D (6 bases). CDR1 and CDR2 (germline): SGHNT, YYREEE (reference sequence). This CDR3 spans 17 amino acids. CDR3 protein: CASSQDPRGSTNEKLFF. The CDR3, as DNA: TGCGCCAGCAGCCAAGACCCCAGGGGTTCAACTAATGAAAAACTGTTTTTT.

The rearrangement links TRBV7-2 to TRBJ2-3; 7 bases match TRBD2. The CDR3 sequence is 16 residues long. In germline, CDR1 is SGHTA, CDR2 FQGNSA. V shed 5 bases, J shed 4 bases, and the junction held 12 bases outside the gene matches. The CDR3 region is CASSPRGASGPDTQYF. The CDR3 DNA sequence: TGTGCCAGCAGCCCCCGAGGGGCTAGCGGTCCAGATACGCAGTATTTT.

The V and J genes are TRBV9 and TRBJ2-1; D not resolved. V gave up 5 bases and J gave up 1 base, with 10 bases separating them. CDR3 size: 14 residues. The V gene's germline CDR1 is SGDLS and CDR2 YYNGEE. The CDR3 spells CASSSDGSYNEQFF. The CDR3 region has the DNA TGTGCCAGCAGTTCCGATGGGTCCTACAATGAGCAGTTCTTC.

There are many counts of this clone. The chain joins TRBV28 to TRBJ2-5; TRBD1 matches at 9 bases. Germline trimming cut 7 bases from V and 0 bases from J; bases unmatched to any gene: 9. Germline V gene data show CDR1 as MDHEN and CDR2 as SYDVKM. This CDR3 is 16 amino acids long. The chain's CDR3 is CASNPAGTGYQETQYF. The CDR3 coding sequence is TGTGCCAGCAATCCAGCAGGGACAGGGTACCAAGAGACCCAGTACTTC.

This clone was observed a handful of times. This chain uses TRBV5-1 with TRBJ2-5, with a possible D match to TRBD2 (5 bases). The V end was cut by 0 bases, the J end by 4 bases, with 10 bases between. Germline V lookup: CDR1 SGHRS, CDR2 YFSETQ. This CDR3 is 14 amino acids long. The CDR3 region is CASSLESGSETQYF. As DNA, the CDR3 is TGCGCCAGCAGCTTGGAGAGCGGCTCAGAGACCCAGTACTTC.

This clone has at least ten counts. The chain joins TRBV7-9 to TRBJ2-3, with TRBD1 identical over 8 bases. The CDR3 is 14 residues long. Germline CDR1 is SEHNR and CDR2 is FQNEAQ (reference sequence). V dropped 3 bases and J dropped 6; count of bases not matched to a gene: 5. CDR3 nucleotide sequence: TGTGCCAGCAGCTTCTCAGGGGGCCCTGATACGCAGTATTTT. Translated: CASSFSGGPDTQYF.

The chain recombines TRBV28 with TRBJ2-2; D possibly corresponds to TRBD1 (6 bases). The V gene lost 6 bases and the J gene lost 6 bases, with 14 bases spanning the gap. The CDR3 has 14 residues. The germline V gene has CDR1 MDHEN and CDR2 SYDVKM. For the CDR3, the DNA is TGTGCCAGCAGGTACCCAGGGGCCTCCGGGGAGCTGTTTTTT. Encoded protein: CASRYPGASGELFF. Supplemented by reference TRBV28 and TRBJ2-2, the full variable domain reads DVKVTQSSRYLVKRTGEKVFLECVQDMDHENMFWYRQDPGLGLRLIYFSYDVKMKEKGDIPEGYSVSREKKERFSLILESASTNQTSMYLCASRYPGASGELFFGEGSRLTVL.

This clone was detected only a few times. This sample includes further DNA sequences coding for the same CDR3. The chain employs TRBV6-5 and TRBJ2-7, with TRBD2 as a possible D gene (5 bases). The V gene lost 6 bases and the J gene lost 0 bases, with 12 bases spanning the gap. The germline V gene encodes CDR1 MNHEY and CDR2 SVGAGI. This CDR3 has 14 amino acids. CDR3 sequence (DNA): TGTGCCAGCAGAAGGACTGCAAGCTCCTACGAGCAGTACTTC. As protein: CASRRTASSYEQYF.

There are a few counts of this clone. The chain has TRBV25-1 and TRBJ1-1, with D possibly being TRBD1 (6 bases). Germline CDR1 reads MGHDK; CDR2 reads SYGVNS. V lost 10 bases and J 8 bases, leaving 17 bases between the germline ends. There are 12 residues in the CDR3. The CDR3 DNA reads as TGTGCCACCACAAATTACAGGGCGGAAGCTTTCTTT. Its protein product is CATTNYRAEAFF.

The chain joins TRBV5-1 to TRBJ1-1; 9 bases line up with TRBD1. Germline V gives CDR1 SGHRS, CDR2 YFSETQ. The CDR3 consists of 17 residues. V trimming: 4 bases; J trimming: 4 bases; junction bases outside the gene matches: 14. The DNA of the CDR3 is TGCGCCAGCAGCCCTAGTCCCGGGACAGGGTCGGGCACTGAAGCTTTCTTT. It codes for CASSPSPGTGSGTEAFF.

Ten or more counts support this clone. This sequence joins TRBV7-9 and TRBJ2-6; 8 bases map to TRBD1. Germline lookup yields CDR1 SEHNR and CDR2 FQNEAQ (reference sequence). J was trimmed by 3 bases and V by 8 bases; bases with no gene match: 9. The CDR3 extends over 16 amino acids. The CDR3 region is CASSDRGKGGANVLTF. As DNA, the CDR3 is TGTGCCAGCTCTGACAGGGGAAAAGGTGGGGCCAACGTCCTGACTTTC.

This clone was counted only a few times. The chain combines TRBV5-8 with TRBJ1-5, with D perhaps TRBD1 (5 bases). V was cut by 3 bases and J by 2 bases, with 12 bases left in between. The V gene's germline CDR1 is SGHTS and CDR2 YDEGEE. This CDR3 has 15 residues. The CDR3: CASSSGVNGNQPQHF. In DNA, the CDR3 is TGTGCCAGCAGCTCGGGGGTTAACGGCAATCAGCCCCAGCATTTT.

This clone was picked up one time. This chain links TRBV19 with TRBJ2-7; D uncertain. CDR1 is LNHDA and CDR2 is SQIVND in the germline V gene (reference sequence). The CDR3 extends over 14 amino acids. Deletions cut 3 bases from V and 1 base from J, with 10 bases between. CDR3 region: CASSIEVGSYEQYV. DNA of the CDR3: TGTGCCAGTAGTATTGAAGTCGGTTCCTACGAGCAGTACGTC.

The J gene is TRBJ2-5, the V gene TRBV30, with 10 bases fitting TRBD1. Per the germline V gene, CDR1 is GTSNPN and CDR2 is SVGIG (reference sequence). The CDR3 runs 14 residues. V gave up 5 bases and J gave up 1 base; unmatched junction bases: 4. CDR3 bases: TGTGCCTGGGACAGGGGGCCCGGCCAAGAGACCCAGTACTTC. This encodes CAWDRGPGQETQYF.

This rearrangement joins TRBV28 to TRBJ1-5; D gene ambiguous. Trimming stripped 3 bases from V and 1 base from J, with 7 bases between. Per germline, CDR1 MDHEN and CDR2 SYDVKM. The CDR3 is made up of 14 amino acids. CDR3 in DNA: TGTGCCAGCAGTTTGGCGGTGAGCAATCAGCCCCAGCATTTT. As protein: CASSLAVSNQPQHF.